One sample yielded the 9 T cell receptor beta chains listed below, sequenced in a study of blood T cells in healthy people across ages. Sample-barcoded 5' priming and a J-beta primer mix drove a second PCR of roughly 6 to 12 cycles. One entry per CDR3 protein, called by TCRdb with MiXCR from the 5' RACE reads. There are hundreds of thousands of distinct CDR3 sequences in the sample; over 40% occur only once, and about 30% lies in the top ten. Sequencing was done on a sample of blood. These receptors originate from a man older than 75 in good health.

In DNA form, the CDR3 reads TGCAGTGCTAGTCCAAGGGGGGGGAGCGGGAGGGGAGAGCAGTTCTTC. It encodes CSASPRGGSGRGEQFF. The chain employs TRBV20-1 and TRBJ2-1; 10 positions match TRBD2. V was pared by 3 bases and J by 10 bases, with 15 bases of the junction left unmatched. The CDR3 runs to 16 residues. Per the germline V gene, CDR1 is DFQATT and CDR2 is SNEGSKA (reference sequence).

In its sample, this clonotype was seen a few times. The chain is built from TRBV7-2 and TRBJ2-7; 10 bases map to TRBD2. Germline CDR1 is SGHTA and CDR2 is FQGNSA. V lost 4 bases, J lost 8 bases, and 14 bases stayed unmatched. The CDR3 consists of 16 residues. In DNA form, the CDR3 reads TGTGCCAGCAGCTCCTACCTAGCGGGGGATACCTGGAAGCAGTACTTC. The encoded protein is CASSSYLAGDTWKQYF.

To note about this clonotype: A much larger clonotype is one base distant, so this may be a read error. The chain employs TRBV4-2 and TRBJ2-5, with 7 bases identical to TRBD1. The assigned J gene may be wrong: the sequence end matches TRBJ2-7 better. The V gene's germline CDR1 is LGHNA and CDR2 YNFKEQ. This CDR3 comprises 14 residues. CDR3 region: CASGQGQPPYEQYF. The CDR3 nucleotides read TGTGCCAGCGGCCAGGGACAGCCACCCTACGAGCAGTACTTC.

The chain employs TRBV4-1 and TRBJ2-6; unclear D gene. This CDR3 comprises 17 residues. Germline V gene lookup returns CDR1 MGHRA and CDR2 YSYEKL. With 0 bases removed from V and 0 bases from J, the gap between germline ends came to 9 bases. CDR3 in DNA: TGCGCCAGCAGCCAAGATGTTGGGAACTCTGGGGCCAACGTCCTGACTTTC. This sequence encodes CASSQDVGNSGANVLTF.

This clonotype was recorded at least ten times. The rearrangement uses TRBV7-2 and TRBJ1-3, with unresolved D. V was trimmed by 2 bases and J by 7 bases, leaving 9 bases between them. The germline gives CDR1 SGHTA, CDR2 FQGNSA. The CDR3 is 13 amino acids. CDR3 nucleotide sequence: TGTGCCAGCAGCTTAACCAACGGGAACACCATATATTTT. Translating gives CASSLTNGNTIYF.

This chain joins TRBV6-2 or TRBV6-3 and TRBJ2-1; 12 bases map to TRBD2. V trimming: 7 bases; J trimming: 7 bases; junction bases outside the gene matches: 17. CDR1 and CDR2 (germline): MNHEY, SVGEGT. The CDR3 has 18 residues. CDR3 nucleotides: TGTGCCAGCAATTGGGAATCGGTTGGGACTAGCGGGCGGAATGAGCAGTTCTTC. This codes for CASNWESVGTSGRNEQFF.

V is TRBV28 and J is TRBJ2-1; D possibly matches TRBD1 or TRBD2 (5 bases each). CDR3 length: 12 amino acids. Deletions cut 6 bases from V and 10 bases from J, with 13 bases between. Germline CDR1 reads MDHEN; CDR2 reads SYDVKM. The CDR3 region has the DNA TGTGCCAGCAGGCCTGAGGGGCGAGAGCAGTTCTTC. This codes for CASRPEGREQFF.

The chain couples TRBV11-2 to TRBJ2-4; 7 bases line up with TRBD1. V shed 5 bases and J 12 bases; nucleotides not matched to a gene: 10. Germline V CDR1 and CDR2: SGHAT, FQNNGV. The length of the CDR3 is 13 residues. The CDR3 here is CASSTGAGGPQYF. The CDR3 bases are TGTGCCAGCAGCACCGGGGCAGGGGGTCCTCAGTACTTC.

This clonotype came up many times. The J gene is TRBJ2-7, the V gene TRBV29-1; tentative D call: TRBD2 (6 bases). CDR3 size: 14 residues. CDR1 is SQVTM, CDR2 ANQGSEA, per germline. V shed 5 bases and J shed 0 bases, with 14 bases lying between them. The DNA for the CDR3 is TGCAGCGTTAGGGAGGATCTCCACTCCTACGAGCAGTACTTC. It encodes CSVREDLHSYEQYF.